These T cell receptor beta chains were read from a single sample in a study of T-cell reconstitution after alpha-beta-depleted transplantation in children. TCRdb reprocessed the PCR reads with MiXCR, giving one entry per CDR3 protein. The table records about 510,000 distinct CDR3 sequences, about an eighth of them present only once. The specimen was PBMCs, mostly from graft donor cells, collected 180 days after TCRalphabeta/CD19-depleted stem cell transplant. The receptors derive from a female patient aged 2-15 years who had a stem cell transplant for aplastic anemia, so the T cells may come from the graft donor. CDR3s include the opening cysteine and the closing phenylalanine or tryptophan. The order of the fields is D gene, V gene, J gene, clone size, CDR3 DNA, CDR3 protein. D genes are given only for firm matches. Clone size is given for some rows only: seen once, a few or many times, or a class if the clone is expanded.

D gene: TRBD2
V gene: TRBV20-1
J gene: TRBJ2-3
clone size: NA
CDR3 DNA: TGCAGTGTTAAGGGCCGTAGCGGGAGTCCCGATACGCAGTATTTT
CDR3 protein: CSVKGRSGSPDTQYF

D gene: NA
V gene: TRBV4-3
J gene: TRBJ1-4
clone size: NA
CDR3 DNA: TGCGCCAGCAGCCAGCCTGGGACGGACGCTAATGAAAAACTGTTTTTT
CDR3 protein: CASSQPGTDANEKLFF

D gene: NA
V gene: TRBV28
J gene: TRBJ1-1
clone size: few
CDR3 DNA: TGTGCCAGCAGTCCGTCAGGCCGGGGGGCGAGGACTGAAGCTTTCTTT
CDR3 protein: CASSPSGRGARTEAFF

D gene: TRBD2
V gene: TRBV7-3
J gene: TRBJ2-1
clone size: NA
CDR3 DNA: TGTGCCAGCGGGCTCGGGACTAGGTATCCCAATGAGCAGTTCTTC
CDR3 protein: CASGLGTRYPNEQFF

D gene: NA
V gene: TRBV29-1
J gene: TRBJ1-4
clone size: NA
CDR3 DNA: TGCAGCGTCGACCCAGGGAATAATGAAAAACTGTTTTTT
CDR3 protein: CSVDPGNNEKLFF

D gene: NA
V gene: TRBV7-9
J gene: TRBJ2-7
clone size: few
CDR3 DNA: TGTGCCAGCAGCTTAGAAGCCCCCACTCGCTACGAGCAGTACTTC
CDR3 protein: CASSLEAPTRYEQYF

D gene: NA
V gene: TRBV27
J gene: TRBJ2-1
clone size: few
CDR3 DNA: TGTGCCAGCAGTTTCCGGGACCAAATGCCTTACAATGAGCAGTTCTTC
CDR3 protein: CASSFRDQMPYNEQFF

D gene: TRBD1
V gene: TRBV4-3
J gene: TRBJ2-2
clone size: few
CDR3 DNA: TGCGCCAGCAAGATCTACAGGGGAGAGACCGGCGGGGAGCTGTTTTTT
CDR3 protein: CASKIYRGETGGELFF

D gene: NA
V gene: TRBV28
J gene: TRBJ2-3
clone size: NA
CDR3 DNA: TGTGCCAGCACCTCAGGTACTGCAGATACGCAGTATTTT
CDR3 protein: CASTSGTADTQYF

D gene: TRBD1
V gene: TRBV30
J gene: TRBJ2-1
clone size: NA
CDR3 DNA: TGTGCCTGGAGCGTGGGACAGGGTCTGGATGAGCAGTTCTTC
CDR3 protein: CAWSVGQGLDEQFF

D gene: NA
V gene: TRBV7-9
J gene: TRBJ1-2
clone size: few
CDR3 DNA: TGTGCCAGCAGCTTGCCCTACTCGGCCTATGGCTACACCTTC
CDR3 protein: CASSLPYSAYGYTF

D gene: NA
V gene: TRBV12-3/TRBV12-4
J gene: TRBJ1-2
clone size: few
CDR3 DNA: TGTGCCAGCAGTTTTGACAAGGTGGGATCCTCCACCTTC
CDR3 protein: CASSFDKVGSSTF

D gene: TRBD2
V gene: TRBV29-1
J gene: TRBJ2-1
clone size: NA
CDR3 DNA: TGCAGCGTTGAAGGACTAGCGGGTGCGTACAATGAGCAGTTCTTC
CDR3 protein: CSVEGLAGAYNEQFF

D gene: NA
V gene: TRBV28
J gene: TRBJ2-4
clone size: NA
CDR3 DNA: TGTGCCAGCAGCCTTGAGGGGCGTCTAGCCAAAAACATTCAGTACTTC
CDR3 protein: CASSLEGRLAKNIQYF

D gene: NA
V gene: TRBV18
J gene: TRBJ2-1
clone size: few
CDR3 DNA: TGTGCCAGCTCACCCTGGGACGGGCCGTCGGATGAGCAGTTCTTC
CDR3 protein: CASSPWDGPSDEQFF

D gene: TRBD2
V gene: TRBV7-4
J gene: TRBJ2-5
clone size: NA
CDR3 DNA: TGTGCCATCTCAACCGGTCCGCGGGAGGCCCGAGAGACCCAGTACTTC
CDR3 protein: CAISTGPREARETQYF

D gene: NA
V gene: TRBV7-2
J gene: TRBJ2-7
clone size: few
CDR3 DNA: TGTGCCAGCAGCTTAGCCTCATGGGCAGCCTACGAGCAGTACTTC
CDR3 protein: CASSLASWAAYEQYF

D gene: NA
V gene: TRBV15
J gene: TRBJ2-3
clone size: NA
CDR3 DNA: TGTGCCACCAGCAGAGTCGGGGATACGCAGTATTTT
CDR3 protein: CATSRVGDTQYF

D gene: TRBD1
V gene: TRBV23-1
J gene: TRBJ2-7
clone size: few
CDR3 DNA: TGCGCCAGCAGTCAGCGACCGGTGAGACAGGGGGTAATCCCCATCTACGAGCAGTACTTC
CDR3 protein: CASSQRPVRQGVIPIYEQYF

D gene: NA
V gene: TRBV12-3/TRBV12-4
J gene: TRBJ1-5
clone size: NA
CDR3 DNA: TGTGCCAGCGCCTCCCAACAGCCCCAGCATTTT
CDR3 protein: CASASQQPQHF

D gene: NA
V gene: TRBV6-2/TRBV6-3
J gene: TRBJ1-2
clone size: NA
CDR3 DNA: TGTGCCAGCGGCTCGGCCTCCCTCTATGGCTACACCTTC
CDR3 protein: CASGSASLYGYTF

D gene: NA
V gene: TRBV4-2
J gene: TRBJ2-5
clone size: few
CDR3 DNA: TGTGCCAGCAGCCAATCGACTAAACAAGAGACCCAGTACTTC
CDR3 protein: CASSQSTKQETQYF

D gene: TRBD1
V gene: TRBV27
J gene: TRBJ2-7
clone size: NA
CDR3 DNA: TGTGCCAGCAGTTGGGGACAGGGGATTATTTACGAGCAGTACTTC
CDR3 protein: CASSWGQGIIYEQYF

D gene: TRBD2
V gene: TRBV10-3
J gene: TRBJ2-5
clone size: few
CDR3 DNA: TGTGCCATCAGTGAGTCGGGAGGGCCCCCCAGAGGGGAGACCCAGTACTTC
CDR3 protein: CAISESGGPPRGETQYF

D gene: TRBD2
V gene: TRBV20-1
J gene: TRBJ2-1
clone size: NA
CDR3 DNA: TGCAGTGCTAGGCACCTAGCGGGAGCGAAAAATGAGCAGTTCTTC
CDR3 protein: CSARHLAGAKNEQFF

D gene: NA
V gene: TRBV4-2
J gene: TRBJ2-1
clone size: few
CDR3 DNA: TGTGCCAGCAGCCTTAAAGCCTGGGAGGGGGTAGATGAGCAGTTCTTC
CDR3 protein: CASSLKAWEGVDEQFF

D gene: TRBD1
V gene: TRBV7-8
J gene: TRBJ2-7
clone size: NA
CDR3 DNA: TGTGCCAGCAGCTCCTCCGGCAGGGGGCTATACGAGCAGTACTTC
CDR3 protein: CASSSSGRGLYEQYF